This T cell receptor (beta chain) emerged from a study of cytomegalovirus exposure and HLA in healthy donors. Study-wide results and limits: Previous analysis showed most TCR beta V segments were productive about 87% or about 30% of the time.

This CDR3 has 15 amino acids. The germline CDR1 and CDR2 sequences are KGHSH and LQKENI. Trimming left V 3 bases short and J 1 base short, with 12 bases between. Primers included in the PCR were 60 Vbeta and 13 Jbeta primers. The protocol was immunoSEQ multiplex PCR, while the TCRdb copy is restricted to in-frame clones and leaves out a portion. This table has over 90,000 clones, about 70% appearing once. Comments on this clone: Its antigen is still unknown.

The chain combines TRBV18 with TRBJ1-2; possible D gene TRBD1, 6 bases. The sequencing input was PBMCs. The receptor's source is a female donor in good health and CMV-seropositive. CDR3 DNA: TGTGCCAGCTCACCGTCCGGGACACTTAACTATGGCTACACCTTC. It codes for CASSPSGTLNYGYTF.